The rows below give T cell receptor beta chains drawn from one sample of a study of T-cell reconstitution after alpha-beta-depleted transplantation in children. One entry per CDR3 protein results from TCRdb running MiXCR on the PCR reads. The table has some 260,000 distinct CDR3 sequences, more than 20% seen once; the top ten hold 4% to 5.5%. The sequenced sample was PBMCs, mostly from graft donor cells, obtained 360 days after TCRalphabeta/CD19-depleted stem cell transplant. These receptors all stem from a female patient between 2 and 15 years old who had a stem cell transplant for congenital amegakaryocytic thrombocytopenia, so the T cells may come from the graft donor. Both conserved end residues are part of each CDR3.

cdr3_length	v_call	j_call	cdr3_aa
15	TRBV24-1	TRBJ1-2	CATSDAVTGIYGYTF
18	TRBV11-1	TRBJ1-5	CASSQPELGQGLGQPQHF
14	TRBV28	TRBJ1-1	CASSYPGTGVYAFF
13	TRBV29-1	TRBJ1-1	CSVKRRLNTEAFF
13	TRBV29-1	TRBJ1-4	CSVPGTGNEKLFF
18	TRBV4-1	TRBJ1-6	CASSPTPLGVSYNSPLHF
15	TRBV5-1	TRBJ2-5	CASSLVMSRQETQYF
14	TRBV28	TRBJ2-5	CASSSNIPVETQYF
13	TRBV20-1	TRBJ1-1	CSKEGQENTEAFF
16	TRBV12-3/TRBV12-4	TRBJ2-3	CASSLAPWVPTDTQYF
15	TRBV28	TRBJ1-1	CASSVRRRGRVEAFF